One and the same sample provided the 20 T cell receptor beta chains below, sequenced in a study of ipilimumab plus nivolumab after autologous stem cell transplantation. Profiling relied on immunoSEQ multiplex PCR, and the TCRdb table lists in-frame clones only, not all of them. The table lists roughly 3,000 clones, around four fifths of them singletons. This sample comprised PBMCs, obtained in a trial of ipilimumab plus nivolumab as post-transplant consolidation. These receptors were collected from a male donor with primary mediastinal lymphoma.

The CDR3 DNA sequence: TGTGCCAGCAGCCCCGACTCTCGCTCCTACGAGCAGTACTTC. This translates into CASSPDSRSYEQYF. This chain connects TRBV7-9 to TRBJ2-7; the D is unclear. Germline V gene lookup returns CDR1 SEHNR and CDR2 FQNEAQ (reference sequence). The CDR3 runs 14 residues. V shed 5 bases and J shed 0 bases, with 11 bases lying between them.

The chain joins TRBV10-2 to TRBJ2-1; 11 positions agree with TRBD2. The CDR3 sequence is 17 residues long. V lost 3 bases and J lost 0; bases outside the gene matches: 4. The germline V gene has CDR1 WSHSY and CDR2 SAAADI. CDR3 residues: CASSDPSGRSSYNEQFF. The CDR3 DNA sequence: TGCGCCAGCAGTGACCCTAGCGGGAGGAGCTCCTACAATGAGCAGTTCTTC.

This chain joins TRBV20-1 and TRBJ1-5, with a tentative D call TRBD1 (5 bases). The germline CDR1 and CDR2 sequences are DFQATT and SNEGSKA (reference sequence). The CDR3 length is 11 residues. V lost 5 bases to trimming and J lost 5 bases, with 7 bases between them. CDR3 DNA: TGCAGTGCTTCACAGGATCAGCCCCAGCATTTT. Translating it yields CSASQDQPQHF.

This clone came up a few times. The chain has TRBV11-3 and TRBJ1-1; no clear D gene. The CDR3 runs to 15 residues. Trimming stripped 6 bases from V and 0 bases from J, with 14 bases between. Looked up from germline, CDR1 is SGHNT and CDR2 is YENEEA. CDR3 DNA sequence: TGTGCCAGCAGTCCCTTTGGGAATTTGAACACTGAAGCTTTCTTT. Its protein is CASSPFGNLNTEAFF.

The chain is built from TRBV2 and TRBJ2-7, with 8 bases fitting TRBD2. The CDR3 totals 15 residues. V lost 4 bases and J lost 3; bases outside the gene matches: 8. Germline CDR1 SNHLY, CDR2 FYNNEI. The CDR3 protein is CASSALAGGGYEQYF. CDR3 nucleotides: TGTGCCAGCAGTGCACTGGCGGGAGGCGGCTACGAGCAGTACTTC.

V usage is TRBV6-5 and J usage is TRBJ2-4; D ambiguous. The CDR3 is 13 amino acids. The V and J ends lost 5 bases and 3 bases respectively, with 8 bases between them. The germline V gene has CDR1 MNHEY and CDR2 SVGAGI. CDR3 loop: CASSPLGKNIQYF. As DNA, the CDR3 is TGTGCCAGCAGTCCTCTGGGCAAAAACATTCAGTACTTC.

The chain recombines TRBV10-3 with TRBJ1-5; possible D gene TRBD1, 5 bases. This CDR3 has 13 amino acids. The germline gives CDR1 ENHRY, CDR2 SYGVKD. V dropped 0 bases and J dropped 5 bases, with 5 bases sitting between them. DNA of the CDR3: TGTGCCATCAGTGAGTCCAGGGATCAGCCCCAGCATTTT. Translated, it gives CAISESRDQPQHF.

This clone was detected only a few times. The chain recombines TRBV7-2 with TRBJ2-1; D is possibly TRBD2 (5 bases). The germline V and J ends were trimmed by 5 bases and 5 bases, with 13 bases remaining between them. CDR1 is SGHTA and CDR2 is FQGNSA in the germline V gene. The CDR3 is 14 residues long. The CDR3 DNA reads TGTGCCAGCAGCCGAGGGCGATACGACAATGAGCAGTTCTTC. It is translated as CASSRGRYDNEQFF.

The V gene is TRBV11-2, the J gene TRBJ2-7; 8 bases align to TRBD2. J lost 4 bases, V lost 5 bases, and 10 bases had no gene match. Germline CDR1 SGHAT, CDR2 FQNNGV. The length of the CDR3 is 15 residues. Here the CDR3 reads CASSPRAGGQYEQYF. The DNA for the CDR3 is TGTGCCAGCAGCCCTCGGGCGGGGGGCCAATACGAGCAGTACTTC. Complete variable domain (other parts from reference TRBV11-2 and TRBJ2-7): EAGVAQSPRYKIIEKRQSVAFWCNPISGHATLYWYQQILGQGPKLLIQFQNNGVVDDSQLPKDRFSAERLKGVDSTLKIQPAKLEDSAVYLCASSPRAGGQYEQYFGPGTRLTVT.

The chain recombines TRBV28 with TRBJ2-1, with TRBD1 matching over 8 bases. This CDR3 spans 14 amino acids. The germline CDR1 and CDR2 sequences are MDHEN and SYDVKM. V was pared by 3 bases and J by 4 bases, with 2 bases of the junction left unmatched. CDR3 in DNA: TGTGCCAGCAGTTTGACAGGGGAATACAATGAGCAGTTCTTC. Protein sequence: CASSLTGEYNEQFF. The full variable domain, rest sourced from reference TRBV28 and TRBJ2-1, is DVKVTQSSRYLVKRTGEKVFLECVQDMDHENMFWYRQDPGLGLRLIYFSYDVKMKEKGDIPEGYSVSREKKERFSLILESASTNQTSMYLCASSLTGEYNEQFFGPGTRLTVL.

The rearrangement links TRBV18 to TRBJ2-1; TRBD2 agrees at 9 bases. Germline V gene lookup returns CDR1 KGHSH and CDR2 LQKENI. The CDR3 runs 16 residues. V shed 3 bases, J shed 6 bases, and the junction held 9 bases outside the gene matches. DNA of the CDR3: TGTGCCAGCTCACCCCGGGGCGGGGGGGACACCAATGAGCAGTTCTTC. Translated: CASSPRGGGDTNEQFF.

The chain carries TRBV28 and TRBJ2-3; 11 nucleotides line up with TRBD2. CDR1 MDHEN and CDR2 SYDVKM come from the germline V gene. The CDR3 length is 17 residues. Trimming took 4 bases from V and 3 from J; bases not matched to a gene: 9. CDR3 sequence: CASSSSLAGGTTDTQYF. The CDR3 coding sequence is TGTGCCAGCAGTTCCTCCTTAGCGGGAGGGACTACAGATACGCAGTATTTT.

This chain uses TRBV2 with TRBJ2-5; 7 bases agree with TRBD1. From germline, CDR1 is SNHLY and CDR2 FYNNEI. The length of the CDR3 is 15 residues. Losses at the gene ends were 7 bases for V and 0 bases for J; bases not matched to a gene: 8. The CDR3, as DNA: TGTGCCAGCACAGAGGGGACAGTTGACCAAGAGACCCAGTACTTC. It codes for CASTEGTVDQETQYF.

The V call is TRBV9, the J call TRBJ2-3; 7 positions agree with TRBD1. CDR1 SGDLS and CDR2 YYNGEE come from the germline V gene. CDR3 size: 15 residues. V gave up 6 bases and J gave up 6 bases; unmatched junction bases: 13. The CDR3, as DNA: TGTGCCAGCACCTGGCGACAGGGCCTAGGCGATACGCAGTATTTT. Its protein is CASTWRQGLGDTQYF.

The chain's CDR3 is CASSSRGAGGFAAFF. The CDR3 nucleotides are TGTGCCAGCAGCTCCCGAGGGGCAGGGGGCTTTGCAGCTTTCTTT. This sequence joins TRBV5-6 and TRBJ1-1; 8 bases map to TRBD1. The V and J ends lost 3 bases and 10 bases, in that order; junction bases with no gene match: 14. The CDR3 runs 15 residues. Germline-derived CDR1 and CDR2 are SGHDT and YYEEEE.

This clone was seen a handful of times. The CDR3 here is CASSFESGAYNSPLHF. In nucleotides, the CDR3 is TGCGCCAGCAGCTTTGAGTCGGGGGCCTATAATTCACCCCTCCACTTT. The chain carries TRBV5-1 and TRBJ1-6, with D perhaps matching TRBD1 (5 bases). The germline V gene encodes CDR1 SGHRS and CDR2 YFSETQ. CDR3 length: 16 residues. V was pared by 2 bases and J by 2 bases, with 11 bases between.

This sequence joins TRBV30 and TRBJ2-5, with 8 positions matching TRBD2. Germline values: CDR1 GTSNPN, CDR2 SVGIG (reference sequence). This CDR3 spans 15 amino acids. The junction had 5 bases not matched to a gene; V was cut back by 1 base and J by 1 base. CDR3 sequence reads: CAWSGPGGGQETQYF. CDR3 DNA: TGTGCCTGGAGTGGCCCGGGGGGGGGCCAAGAGACCCAGTACTTC.

The chain combines TRBV11-1 with TRBJ2-7; 7 bases line up with TRBD1. This CDR3 comprises 12 residues. Germline CDR1 and CDR2: SGHAT and FQDESV (reference sequence). With 5 bases clipped from V and 6 bases from J, the junction kept 4 bases outside the gene matches. The CDR3 region is CASSLDRAEQYF. CDR3 coding DNA: TGTGCCAGCAGCCTCGACAGGGCCGAGCAGTACTTC.

V gene TRBV7-9 combines with J gene TRBJ2-5; D possibly corresponds to TRBD1 (5 bases). Trimming shortened V by 5 bases and J by 1 base, and 11 bases separated the two germline ends. CDR3 length: 14 residues. Germline V gene sequence: CDR1 SEHNR, CDR2 FQNEAQ (reference sequence). The CDR3 region is CASSRQFAQETQYF. CDR3 DNA sequence: TGTGCCAGCAGCCGACAGTTCGCCCAAGAGACCCAGTACTTC.

This clone turned up a few times. This chain uses TRBV4-1 with TRBJ2-7; 10 nucleotides line up with TRBD1. This CDR3 contains 15 residues. J was trimmed by 3 bases and V by 1 base; bases with no gene match: 3. Germline V CDR1 and CDR2: MGHRA, YSYEKL. This chain's CDR3 is CASSQARTGGYEQYF. The CDR3 region has the DNA TGCGCCAGCAGCCAAGCCAGGACAGGGGGCTACGAGCAGTACTTC.